A single sample gave rise to the 24 T cell receptor beta chains below, sequenced in a study of T cells in Graves' hyperthyroidism and ophthalmopathy. The CDR3 regions of TCR beta were amplified from RNA transcripts. With the HTBI primer set, the TCR CDR3 went through a first round of RT-PCR. TCRdb re-called the multiplex PCR reads with MiXCR, one entry per CDR3 protein. The sample records over 700,000 distinct CDR3 sequences, approximately 40% being singletons. Input material: blood. The receptors were gathered from a woman aged 40-49 years with Graves' hyperthyroidism.

The V call is TRBV10-3, the J call TRBJ2-2; TRBD1 aligns across 8 bases. Germline trimming cut 2 bases from V and 5 bases from J; bases unmatched to any gene: 7. The CDR3 loop spans 16 amino acids. The V gene's germline CDR1 is ENHRY and CDR2 SYGVKD. The CDR3 is CAISEEVDRATGELFF. Here the CDR3 DNA reads TGTGCCATCAGTGAGGAAGTGGACAGGGCGACCGGGGAGCTGTTTTTT.

V is TRBV11-2 and J is TRBJ1-1; D possibly corresponds to TRBD1 (5 bases). The CDR3 length is 16 residues. V was trimmed by 0 bases and J by 5 bases, leaving 16 bases between them. The germline gives CDR1 SGHAT, CDR2 FQNNGV. The CDR3 nucleotides read TGTGCCAGCAGCTTAGATGGGCAGGGTAGTGAGACTGAAGCTTTCTTT. This translates into CASSLDGQGSETEAFF.

This clonotype was seen repeatedly, ten times or more. The genes are TRBV7-9 and TRBJ1-6; D is uncertain. CDR3 length: 15 amino acids. Trimming removed 2 bases at V and 5 bases at J, with 10 bases between. CDR1 is SEHNR and CDR2 is FQNEAQ in the germline V gene (reference sequence). The CDR3, as DNA: TGTGCCAGCAGCTTACTAGCTGGGGATAATTCACCCCTCCACTTT. Translating gives CASSLLAGDNSPLHF.

This clonotype was picked up many times. The rearrangement links TRBV19 to TRBJ1-5; D not resolved. The germline V and J ends were trimmed by 6 bases and 0 bases, with 6 bases remaining between them. The CDR3 is 13 amino acids. Germline V gene sequence: CDR1 LNHDA, CDR2 SQIVND (reference sequence). The CDR3 spells CASRRGSNQPQHF. For the CDR3, the DNA is TGTGCCAGTAGAAGAGGTAGCAATCAGCCCCAGCATTTT.

This clonotype was detected only a few times. One base away lies a much larger clone, so this may be a sequencing read error. This sequence joins TRBV7-8 and TRBJ1-3; D is undetermined. CDR1 is SGHVS, CDR2 FQNEAQ, per germline. The CDR3 extends over 14 amino acids. The CDR3, as DNA: TGTGCCAGCAGTCCTGGCGGGTTAGGAAACACCGTATATTTT. Translation: CASSPGGLGNTVYF.

V and J are TRBV5-8 and TRBJ1-5; D is uncertain. The CDR3 is 14 residues long. Trimming removed 1 base from V and 5 bases from J, with 10 bases in between. Per the germline V gene, CDR1 is SGHTS and CDR2 is YDEGEE. For the CDR3, the DNA is TGTGCCAGCAGCTTGTTTTCCCCCGATCAGCCCCAGCATTTT. Protein sequence: CASSLFSPDQPQHF.

Only one count was recorded for this clonotype. One end of the junction varies from germline; a read error may be responsible. This chain uses TRBV7-2 with TRBJ2-7; D not certain. Germline loops: CDR1 SGHTA, CDR2 FQGNSA. The CDR3 spans 12 residues. CDR3 protein: CAGSSDPYEQYF. DNA of the CDR3: TGTGCCGGCAGCTCTGATCCCTACGAGCAGTACTTC. The entire variable domain, with the rest obtained from reference TRBV7-2 and TRBJ2-7, is as follows: GAGVSQSPSNKVTEKGKDVELRCDPISGHTALYWYRQSLGQGLEFLIYFQGNSAPDKSGLPSDRFSAERTGGSVSTLTIQRTQQEDSAVYLCAGSSDPYEQYFGPGTRLTVT.

This clonotype was recorded many times. The CDR3 is CASSQALQEAYEQYF. Here the CDR3 DNA reads TGCGCCAGCAGCCAAGCGTTACAGGAGGCCTACGAGCAGTACTTC. V is TRBV4-3 and J is TRBJ2-7, with D perhaps TRBD1 or TRBD2 (5 bases each). The CDR3 spans 15 residues. Germline loops: CDR1 LGHNA, CDR2 YSLEER. V was cut by 1 base and J by 2 bases, with 12 bases left in between.

The table lists this clonotype with a count of one. This is likely a read error, given that the CDR3 carries no conserved phenylalanine or tryptophan at its end. The DNA is omitted, as the CDR3 cannot be located on it reliably, and the CDR3 follows TCRdb's listing. The chain uses TRBV11-2 and TRBJ2-7. Germline CDR1 SGHAT, CDR2 FQNNGV. Inclusive of both ends, the CDR3 amounts to 9 amino acids. The CDR3 region is CASSLEPFY.

The rearrangement uses TRBV6-5 and TRBJ1-3; D gene ambiguous. The CDR3 is 15 residues long. The V and J ends lost 0 bases and 3 bases respectively, with 9 bases between them. Germline CDR1 is MNHEY and CDR2 is SVGAGI. The CDR3 nucleotides are TGTGCCAGCAGTTACTCGAAGCAGGATGGAAACACCATATATTTT. Translation: CASSYSKQDGNTIYF.

This clonotype was seen many times. The chain has TRBV6-5 and TRBJ1-2, with 9 bases that match TRBD1. V gave up 5 bases and J gave up 6 bases; unmatched junction bases: 7. The germline CDR1 and CDR2 sequences are MNHEY and SVGAGI. The CDR3 spans 14 residues. The DNA of the CDR3 is TGTGCCAGCAGTACCCCGACAGGGGGTCATGGCTACACCTTC. Translating gives CASSTPTGGHGYTF.

This clonotype was picked up a small number of times. The V and J genes are TRBV6-5 and TRBJ1-1, with D unresolved. The CDR3 consists of 12 residues. Germline loops: CDR1 MNHEY, CDR2 SVGAGI. Trimming took 0 bases from V and 8 from J, leaving 7 bases between them. CDR3: CASSYSNGEAFF. The CDR3 DNA sequence: TGTGCCAGCAGTTACTCGAATGGCGAAGCTTTCTTT.

This clonotype was counted between two and nine times. For the CDR3, the DNA is TGTGCCAGCAGTACTGCGGACAGCGCCGCCTCACCCCTCCACTTT. Amino acids: CASSTADSAASPLHF. The V call is TRBV6-5, the J call TRBJ1-6, with D perhaps matching TRBD1 (6 bases). Germline lookup yields CDR1 MNHEY and CDR2 SVGAGI. V was trimmed by 5 bases and J by 10 bases, leaving 18 bases between them. This CDR3 region has 15 residues.

CDR3 sequence (DNA): TGTGCCAGCAGCTTAGTCCGGACAGGGGCGGAAGCTTTCTTT. Its protein product is CASSLVRTGAEAFF. The chain joins TRBV7-2 to TRBJ1-1; TRBD1 aligns across 9 bases. The length of the CDR3 is 14 residues. V lost 1 base to trimming and J lost 8 bases; unmatched junction nucleotides: 5. Germline V gene data show CDR1 as SGHTA and CDR2 as FQGNSA.

This clonotype has more than one count but fewer than ten. This rearrangement joins TRBV3-1 to TRBJ1-5, with D uncertain. Germline V lookup: CDR1 LGHDT, CDR2 YNNKEL (reference sequence). The CDR3 consists of 15 residues. V was clipped by 0 bases and J by 9 bases, with 15 bases between them. CDR3 DNA: TGTGCCAGCAGCCAAGACTTCGGTCCCGCCTGGCCCCAGCATTTT. Protein sequence: CASSQDFGPAWPQHF.

The chain couples TRBV20-1 to TRBJ2-6; 7 bases are shared with TRBD1. The V gene's germline CDR1 is DFQATT and CDR2 SNEGSKA (reference sequence). This CDR3 has 16 amino acids. J gave up 1 base and V 4 bases, and 7 bases lay outside the gene matches. This chain's CDR3 is CSATGQVDSGANVLTF. The CDR3 DNA reads TGCAGTGCTACCGGACAGGTTGATTCTGGGGCCAACGTCCTGACTTTC.

Ten or more counts support this clonotype. The V gene is TRBV7-9, the J gene TRBJ1-5; D may be TRBD1 (6 bases). Trimming left V 5 bases short and J 4 bases short, with 9 bases between. CDR1 is SEHNR, CDR2 FQNEAQ, per germline (reference sequence). This CDR3 region has 13 residues. Written as DNA, the CDR3 is TGTGCCAGCAGCCGGACAGAGAATCAGCCCCAGCATTTT. Translating gives CASSRTENQPQHF. Full variable domain (rest looked up from reference TRBV7-9 and TRBJ1-5): DTGVSQNPRHKITKRGQNVTFRCDPISEHNRLYWYRQTLGQGPEFLTYFQNEAQLEKSRLLSDRFSAERPKGSFSTLEIQRTEQGDSAMYLCASSRTENQPQHFGDGTRLSIL.

The rearrangement uses TRBV20-1 and TRBJ1-2; no firm D call. Germline CDR1 is DFQATT and CDR2 is SNEGSKA (reference sequence). The V and J ends lost 5 bases and 4 bases respectively, with 8 bases between them. CDR3 length equals 11 residues. CDR3 protein: CSAGDLYGYTF. Here the CDR3 DNA reads TGCAGTGCTGGTGACCTCTATGGCTACACCTTC.

The V call is TRBV4-2, the J call TRBJ1-3; the D is unclear. This CDR3 spans 17 amino acids. Germline assignment: CDR1 LGHNA and CDR2 YNFKEQ. V was clipped by 0 bases and J by 0 bases, with 12 bases between them. The CDR3 loop is CASSQDIHSASGNTIYF. The CDR3 DNA follows: TGTGCCAGCAGCCAAGATATACACTCGGCCTCTGGAAACACCATATATTTT.

This clonotype was observed many times. This chain links TRBV29-1 with TRBJ2-7; 8 nucleotides agree with TRBD1. The junction had 6 bases not matched to a gene; V was cut back by 4 bases and J by 4 bases. This CDR3 contains 13 residues. Germline CDR1 SQVTM, CDR2 ANQGSEA. CDR3: CSVGTGTPYEQYF. CDR3 nucleotides: TGCAGCGTTGGGACAGGGACCCCGTACGAGCAGTACTTC.

This chain joins TRBV19 and TRBJ1-1, with 8 positions matching TRBD1. J lost 1 base, V lost 7 bases, and 5 bases had no gene match. The germline gives CDR1 LNHDA, CDR2 SQIVND (reference sequence). CDR3 length equals 14 residues. In DNA, the CDR3 is TGTGCCAGTAAAGACACAGGGGGGAACACTGAAGCTTTCTTT. As protein: CASKDTGGNTEAFF.

The V and J genes are TRBV7-3 and TRBJ1-4; no reliable D call. This CDR3 is built from 13 residues. Germline assignment: CDR1 SGHTA and CDR2 FQGTGA. The V gene lost 8 bases and the J gene lost 8 bases, with 15 bases spanning the gap. This chain's CDR3 is CASSLNPGEKLFF. In DNA form, the CDR3 reads TGTGCCAGCTCCCTCAATCCGGGGGAAAAACTGTTTTTT.

This clonotype was counted a few times. This chain uses TRBV24-1 with TRBJ1-4, with 10 bases lining up with TRBD1. Germline V gene sequence: CDR1 KGHDR, CDR2 SFDVKD. The CDR3 loop spans 14 amino acids. V lost 4 bases, J lost 7 bases, and 2 bases stayed unmatched. In nucleotides, the CDR3 is TGTGCCACCAGTGAGACAGGGGGCAGTGAAAAACTGTTTTTT. It is translated as CATSETGGSEKLFF.

The V gene is TRBV5-6, the J gene TRBJ1-2, with 7 bases that match TRBD1. Germline loops: CDR1 SGHDT, CDR2 YYEEEE. The CDR3 totals 14 residues. J gave up 8 bases and V 1 base, and 8 bases lay outside the gene matches. CDR3 in amino acids: CASSLQGEEGGYTF. The CDR3 DNA follows: TGTGCCAGCAGCTTGCAGGGGGAAGAGGGAGGCTACACCTTC. The full variable domain, in which reference TRBV5-6 and TRBJ1-2 provide the parts outside the CDR3, is DAGVTQSPTHLIKTRGQQVTLRCSPKSGHDTVSWYQQALGQGPQFIFQYYEEEERQRGNFPDRFSGHQFPNYSSELNVNALLLGDSALYLCASSLQGEEGGYTFGSGTRLTVV.